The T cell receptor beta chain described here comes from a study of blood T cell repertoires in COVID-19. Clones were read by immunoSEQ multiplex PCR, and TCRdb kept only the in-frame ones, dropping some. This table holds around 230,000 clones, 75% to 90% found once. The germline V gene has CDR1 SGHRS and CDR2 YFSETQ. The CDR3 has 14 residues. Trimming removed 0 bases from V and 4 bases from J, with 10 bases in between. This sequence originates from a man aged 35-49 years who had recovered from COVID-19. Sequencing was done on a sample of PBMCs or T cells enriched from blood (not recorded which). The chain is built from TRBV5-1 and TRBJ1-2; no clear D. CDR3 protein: CASSLDPPIYGYTF. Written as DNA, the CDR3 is TGCGCCAGCAGCTTGGATCCCCCTATCTATGGCTACACCTTC.